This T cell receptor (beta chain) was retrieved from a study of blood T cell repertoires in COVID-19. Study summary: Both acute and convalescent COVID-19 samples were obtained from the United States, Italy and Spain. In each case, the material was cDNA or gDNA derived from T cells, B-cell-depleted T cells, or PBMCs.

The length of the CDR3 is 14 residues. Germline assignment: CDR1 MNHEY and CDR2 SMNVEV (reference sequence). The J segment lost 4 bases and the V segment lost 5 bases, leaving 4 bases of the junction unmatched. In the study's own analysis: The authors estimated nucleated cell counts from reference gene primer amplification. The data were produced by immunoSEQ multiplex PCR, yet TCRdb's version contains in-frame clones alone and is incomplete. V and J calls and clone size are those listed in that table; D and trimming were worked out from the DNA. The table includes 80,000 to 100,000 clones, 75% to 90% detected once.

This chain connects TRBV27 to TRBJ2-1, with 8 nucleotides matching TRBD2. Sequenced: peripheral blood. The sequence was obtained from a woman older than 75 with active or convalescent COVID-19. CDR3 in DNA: TGTGCCAGCAGTCTCGGGGGGGGATACAATGAGCAGTTCTTC. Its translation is CASSLGGGYNEQFF.